This T cell receptor beta chain originates from a study of tumor-infiltrating lymphocytes in primary liver carcinoma. Turning to the study itself: The study obtained roughly 3.5 to 7.13 million productive TCRbeta reads per sample, similar across tissue types. General study points: Tumors had a top-250-clone fraction that was significantly higher than blood (p = 0.039).

From 500 ng of total RNA, TCR beta-specific cDNA was reverse-transcribed using a constant-region primer. Slightly modified ARM-PCR with three nested multiplex PCR rounds yielded TCR beta libraries. The two initial PCR rounds, nine to eleven cycles each, used TRBV1-TRBV30 forward and C-beta reverse primers. TCRdb processed the multiplex PCR reads anew with MiXCR; each CDR3 protein has one entry. The sample holds about 310,000 distinct CDR3 sequences, roughly three fifths seen once. Germline-derived CDR1 and CDR2 are MNHEY and SVGEGT. The CDR3 spans 11 residues. A note on this clonotype: Antigen: not known. Germline and junction disagree at one end, which may indicate a read error.

Researchers drew blood RNA from unsorted whole blood and extracted germline DNA as well. This TCR was recovered from a woman aged 30 to 39 with primary liver carcinoma and hepatitis B virus infection. The chain recombines TRBV6-2 or TRBV6-3 with TRBJ1-2, with D hard to call. The sample taken for sequencing was peripheral blood. In nucleotides, the CDR3 is TGTGCCAGCAGTAGGACCTATGGCCACACCTTC. Translating gives CASSRTYGHTF.